The 21 T cell receptor beta chains below were found in one sample sequenced in a study of identical twins. TCRdb used MiXCR to reprocess the 5' RACE reads, holding one entry per CDR3 protein. The sample lists a few hundred thousand distinct CDR3 sequences, around 9% seen once, with 8% to 10% in the top ten. The sequencing input was naive T cells sorted from blood. The source of these receptors is a woman between 50 and 59 years old in good health.

This clonotype was seen many times. The chain links TRBV5-4 to TRBJ2-2; D is uncertain. The CDR3 length is 15 residues. Germline CDR1 and CDR2: SGHNT and YYREEE (reference sequence). Trimming cost V 0 bases and J 2 bases, with 8 bases left between them. CDR3 DNA: TGTGCCAGCAGCTTGGCCGGAGTCAACACCGGGGAGCTGTTTTTT. Protein product: CASSLAGVNTGELFF.

This clonotype was picked up a small number of times. The chain employs TRBV5-4 and TRBJ2-7; weak D call: TRBD1 (5 bases). Germline lookup yields CDR1 SGHNT and CDR2 YYREEE (reference sequence). The CDR3 totals 13 residues. Trimming took 2 bases from V and 3 from J, leaving 9 bases between them. CDR3 sequence: CASSLPQDYEQYF. The CDR3 DNA is TGTGCCAGCAGCTTACCACAGGACTACGAGCAGTACTTC.

V is TRBV5-4 and J is TRBJ2-1, with D unresolved. The CDR3 contains 13 residues. V was shortened by 1 base and J by 9 bases, with 11 bases between the two germline ends. Germline CDR1 SGHNT, CDR2 YYREEE (reference sequence). The CDR3 coding sequence is TGTGCCAGCAGCTTGCAGAGAGGAAGTGAGCAGTTCTTC. This sequence encodes CASSLQRGSEQFF.

Ten or more counts support this clonotype. The chain is built from TRBV3-1 and TRBJ2-1, with 11 bases lining up with TRBD2. The CDR3 is 15 amino acids. Germline CDR1 is LGHDT and CDR2 is YNNKEL (reference sequence). With 5 bases clipped from V and 5 bases from J, the junction kept 5 bases outside the gene matches. In DNA, the CDR3 is TGTGCCAGCAGCTACCTAGCGGGAGGTGACAATGAGCAGTTCTTC. Translation: CASSYLAGGDNEQFF.

This clonotype was detected ten times or more. The chain employs TRBV5-1 and TRBJ2-2; D is perhaps TRBD1 (6 bases). The germline V gene has CDR1 SGHRS and CDR2 YFSETQ. This CDR3 has 14 amino acids. The germline V and J ends were trimmed by 6 bases and 5 bases, with 14 bases remaining between them. DNA of the CDR3: TGCGCCAGCAAACCACAGGGCAGGACCGGGGAGCTGTTTTTT. Amino acid sequence: CASKPQGRTGELFF.

The chain uses TRBV12-5 and TRBJ2-7; a possible D gene is TRBD2 (8 bases). The ends were cut back, 3 bases at V and 5 bases at J, with 29 bases in the middle. The CDR3 runs 19 residues. Germline V gives CDR1 LGHNT, CDR2 FRNRAP. CDR3 protein: CASGFSTGRKSGTRDEQYF. The CDR3 DNA sequence: TGTGCTAGTGGTTTCTCGACAGGGCGCAAGTCTGGGACTAGAGACGAGCAGTACTTC.

This clonotype has a handful of counts. The chain employs TRBV6-2 or TRBV6-3 and TRBJ2-1; TRBD2 matches 11 bases. This CDR3 region has 14 residues. Germline V gives CDR1 MNHEY, CDR2 SVGEGT. V was clipped by 2 bases and J by 6 bases; unmatched bases: 0. CDR3 nucleotide sequence: TGTGCCAGCAGTTACGGGACTAGCGGCAATGAGCAGTTCTTC. Translated, it gives CASSYGTSGNEQFF.

This clonotype was seen a handful of times. The chain is built from TRBV4-2 and TRBJ2-7; 7 nucleotides match TRBD1. This CDR3 has 20 amino acids. The V gene's germline CDR1 is LGHNA and CDR2 YNFKEQ. The junction had 18 bases not matched to a gene; V was cut back by 0 bases and J by 1 base. Here the CDR3 reads CASSQDPGQDIPQPSYEQYV. DNA of the CDR3: TGTGCCAGCAGCCAAGATCCCGGACAGGACATACCCCAACCATCCTACGAGCAGTACGTC.

The sample holds many counts of this clonotype. The chain couples TRBV5-1 to TRBJ2-3; weak D call: TRBD2 (5 bases). V shed 5 bases and J shed 2 bases, with 15 bases lying between them. The V gene's germline CDR1 is SGHRS and CDR2 YFSETQ. The CDR3 covers 15 residues. CDR3 sequence: CASRPTGIFTDTQYF. The CDR3 nucleotides are TGCGCCAGCAGACCCACCGGGATTTTCACAGATACGCAGTATTTT.

CDR3 coding DNA: TGCGCCAGCAGCAGACATGGGGGCCAGGGGCGCTTGAGCTCCTACAATGAGCAGTTCTTC. Protein product: CASSRHGGQGRLSSYNEQFF. This sequence joins TRBV5-1 and TRBJ2-1, with D maybe TRBD1 (6 bases). In germline, CDR1 is SGHRS, CDR2 YFSETQ. Trimming stripped 4 bases from V and 0 bases from J, with 26 bases between. The CDR3 spans 20 residues. The variable domain in full, with the rest retrieved from reference TRBV5-1 and TRBJ2-1, is KAGVTQTPRYLIKTRGQQVTLSCSPISGHRSVSWYQQTPGQGLQFLFEYFSETQRNKGNFPGRFSGRQFSNSRSEMNVSTLELGDSALYLCASSRHGGQGRLSSYNEQFFGPGTRLTVL.

A few counts support this clonotype. The V gene is TRBV12-3 or TRBV12-4, the J gene TRBJ2-5, with 11 bases matching TRBD2. The CDR3 length is 18 residues. The V and J ends lost 2 bases and 4 bases, in that order; junction bases with no gene match: 12. The CDR3 protein is CASSLIDWGTSGRETQYF. The CDR3, as DNA: TGTGCCAGCAGTTTAATAGATTGGGGAACTAGCGGGAGAGAGACCCAGTACTTC.

About this clonotype itself: Being one base from a much bigger clone, this may be a read error. The chain's CDR3 is CAISVGLSSYEQYF. The DNA of the CDR3 is TGTGCCATCAGTGTGGGACTTAGCTCCTACGAGCAGTACTTC. V gene TRBV10-3 combines with J gene TRBJ2-7, with TRBD2 as a possible D gene (6 bases). The CDR3 extends over 14 amino acids. V gave up 4 bases and J gave up 0 bases, with 10 bases separating them. Germline CDR1 reads ENHRY; CDR2 reads SYGVKD.

This clonotype was seen a few times. The V call is TRBV4-1, the J call TRBJ2-2; TRBD2 matches at 9 bases. Germline trimming cut 6 bases from V and 0 bases from J; bases unmatched to any gene: 5. Germline V lookup: CDR1 MGHRA, CDR2 YSYEKL. This CDR3 spans 16 amino acids. The CDR3 DNA follows: TGCGCCAGCAGAGCAACTAGCGGGCCGAACACCGGGGAGCTGTTTTTT. Protein: CASRATSGPNTGELFF.

Written as DNA, the CDR3 is TGCGCCAGCAGCTTGGGACGGGAGATCGATGAGCAGTTCTTC. Its protein product is CASSLGREIDEQFF. The chain joins TRBV5-1 to TRBJ2-1; the D gene is possibly TRBD2 (6 bases). The germline V and J ends were trimmed by 0 bases and 8 bases, with 12 bases remaining between them. Germline V gene data show CDR1 as SGHRS and CDR2 as YFSETQ. The CDR3 extends over 14 amino acids.

This clonotype was counted ten times or more. The rearrangement links TRBV4-1 to TRBJ2-1, with 8 bases matching TRBD2. There are 17 residues in the CDR3. After removal of 3 bases from V and 6 bases from J, the junction contained 13 bases not matched to a gene. CDR1 and CDR2 from the germline V gene are MGHRA and YSYEKL. The chain's CDR3 is CASSQSWEGSGSNEQFF. In DNA, the CDR3 is TGCGCCAGCAGCCAGTCATGGGAGGGGAGCGGGAGCAATGAGCAGTTCTTC.

The table lists this clonotype with many counts. This chain joins TRBV9 and TRBJ1-2; the D gene is possibly TRBD1 (5 bases). Germline CDR1 and CDR2: SGDLS and YYNGEE. V was pared by 0 bases and J by 8 bases, with 11 bases between. The CDR3 has 13 residues. The CDR3 region has the DNA TGTGCCAGCAGCGTAGGGCAGGGTTTCGGCTACACCTTC. This translates into CASSVGQGFGYTF.

This clonotype came up a few times. The genes are TRBV3-1 and TRBJ2-1, with D possibly being TRBD2 (5 bases). Trimming cost V 1 base and J 10 bases, with 8 bases left between them. This CDR3 has 12 residues. Germline CDR1 LGHDT, CDR2 YNNKEL (reference sequence). The DNA of the CDR3 is TGTGCCAGCAGCCAAGCGACGGGGGAGCAGTTCTTC. Translating it yields CASSQATGEQFF.

The CDR3 DNA reads as TGTGCCTGGAGTCCGGGGGAGCAGTTCTTC. Its translation: CAWSPGEQFF. The V gene is TRBV30, the J gene TRBJ2-1; D possibly corresponds to TRBD2 (5 bases). Trimming left V 2 bases short and J 10 bases short, with 6 bases between. The CDR3 covers 10 residues. CDR1 GTSNPN and CDR2 SVGIG come from the germline V gene (reference sequence). The whole variable domain, remainder taken from reference TRBV30 and TRBJ2-1, is SQTIHQWPATLVQPVGSPLSLECTVEGTSNPNLYWYRQAAGRGLQLLFYSVGIGQISSEVPQNLSASRPQDRQFILSSKKLLLSDSGFYLCAWSPGEQFFGPGTRLTVL.

This clonotype has ten or more counts. This chain uses TRBV10-3 with TRBJ1-5; TRBD1 matches at 11 bases. This CDR3 is 15 amino acids long. Germline assignment: CDR1 ENHRY and CDR2 SYGVKD. Germline trimming cut 10 bases from V and 0 bases from J; bases unmatched to any gene: 5. CDR3 sequence: CATGQGADSNQPQHF. As DNA, the CDR3 is TGTGCCACTGGACAGGGGGCGGATAGCAATCAGCCCCAGCATTTT.

CDR3 loop: CASSFLLAGGPREQFF. Here the CDR3 DNA reads TGTGCCAGCAGCTTCCTACTAGCGGGAGGGCCACGCGAGCAGTTCTTC. The chain joins TRBV7-2 to TRBJ2-1; 13 nucleotides align to TRBD2. After removal of 3 bases from V and 10 bases from J, the junction contained 9 bases not matched to a gene. This CDR3 contains 16 residues. The V gene's germline CDR1 is SGHTA and CDR2 FQGNSA.

This clonotype was observed at least ten times. The chain recombines TRBV7-2 with TRBJ1-4; 7 bases fit TRBD1. CDR3 length equals 15 residues. CDR1 is SGHTA, CDR2 FQGNSA, per germline. The trim removed 6 bases at V and 4 bases at J, leaving 8 bases unmatched. The CDR3 loop reads CASSSTGTVNEKLFF. CDR3 nucleotide sequence: TGTGCCAGCAGTTCTACCGGGACAGTTAATGAAAAACTGTTTTTT.